One sample yielded the 14 T cell receptor beta chains listed below, sequenced in a study of T cells after yellow fever vaccination. TCRdb passed the 5' RACE reads through MiXCR, listing each CDR3 protein once. Among around 310,000 distinct CDR3 sequences listed, around 4.3% were seen once. Sequenced material: PBMCs, taken 15 days after the yellow fever booster vaccination. These receptors were obtained from a man younger than 35 who received the YFV17D yellow fever vaccine.

The CDR3 reads CASSLQGGYGYTF. CDR3 DNA sequence: TGTGCCAGCAGCTTACAGGGCGGCTATGGCTACACCTTC. The chain recombines TRBV7-2 with TRBJ1-2; weak D call: TRBD1 (5 bases). This CDR3 has 13 residues. Germline loops: CDR1 SGHTA, CDR2 FQGNSA. V was pared by 2 bases and J by 4 bases, with 8 bases between.

The chain employs TRBV6-6 and TRBJ2-3; no reliable D call. CDR1 MNHNY and CDR2 SVGAGI come from the germline V gene (reference sequence). CDR3 length: 15 amino acids. Trimming removed 4 bases at V and 0 bases at J, with 11 bases between. The CDR3 bases are TGTGCCAGCAGTTCAGATGGTTTTAGCACAGATACGCAGTATTTT. It yields the protein CASSSDGFSTDTQYF.

The chain employs TRBV20-1 and TRBJ2-7; tentative D call: TRBD1 (6 bases). Germline CDR1 DFQATT, CDR2 SNEGSKA (reference sequence). Trimming pared 5 bases from V and 2 bases from J, leaving 7 bases between. The CDR3 loop spans 11 amino acids. The CDR3 loop is CSARTAYEQYV. The CDR3 region has the DNA TGCAGTGCTCGGACAGCCTACGAGCAGTACGTC.

The genes are TRBV5-1 and TRBJ1-5, with D unresolved. The CDR3 has 14 amino acids. The V end lost 4 bases, the J end lost 4 bases, and 12 bases lay between the germline ends. Germline loops: CDR1 SGHRS, CDR2 YFSETQ. The CDR3 protein is CASSPRPGNQPQHF. CDR3 DNA: TGCGCCAGCAGCCCCCGCCCGGGGAATCAGCCCCAGCATTTT.

This clonotype was counted a few times. The chain has TRBV20-1 and TRBJ2-6; D not certain. This CDR3 has 13 amino acids. With 5 bases removed from V and 2 bases from J, the gap between germline ends came to 7 bases. From germline, CDR1 is DFQATT and CDR2 SNEGSKA (reference sequence). CDR3 amino acids: CSAQTAGANVLTF. The CDR3 DNA reads as TGCAGTGCTCAGACCGCTGGGGCCAACGTCCTGACTTTC.

This clonotype was seen a handful of times. The chain combines TRBV18 with TRBJ2-7; maybe TRBD1 (6 bases). V lost 2 bases to trimming and J lost 5 bases, with 10 bases between them. In germline, CDR1 is KGHSH, CDR2 LQKENI. This CDR3 has 13 residues. In DNA, the CDR3 is TGTGCCAGCTCACCAACCGACAGGAACGAGCAGTACTTC. Protein sequence: CASSPTDRNEQYF.

CDR3 DNA sequence: TGTGCCAGCAGCTCCACCCCTGAAGAGACCCAGTACTTC. Its translation is CASSSTPEETQYF. This sequence joins TRBV7-9 and TRBJ2-5; no definite D call. V was cut by 4 bases and J by 3 bases, with 9 bases left in between. CDR3 length equals 13 residues. The germline gives CDR1 SEHNR, CDR2 FQNEAQ (reference sequence).

At least ten counts were recorded for this clonotype. V gene TRBV7-2 combines with J gene TRBJ1-5; no reliable D call. Trimming removed 8 bases from V and 5 bases from J, with 19 bases in between. CDR1 is SGHTA and CDR2 is FQGNSA in the germline V gene. This CDR3 region has 15 residues. Here the CDR3 reads CASASNGQSHQPQHF. DNA of the CDR3: TGTGCCAGCGCCTCGAATGGGCAGTCACATCAGCCCCAGCATTTT. The complete variable domain, with remaining parts taken from reference TRBV7-2 and TRBJ1-5, reads GAGVSQSPSNKVTEKGKDVELRCDPISGHTALYWYRQSLGQGLEFLIYFQGNSAPDKSGLPSDRFSAERTGGSVSTLTIQRTQQEDSAVYLCASASNGQSHQPQHFGDGTRLSIL.

This clonotype was seen a handful of times. The V and J genes are TRBV3-1 and TRBJ2-3; D is unresolved. The germline V gene has CDR1 LGHDT and CDR2 YNNKEL (reference sequence). Trimming stripped 3 bases from V and 2 bases from J, with 12 bases between. This CDR3 contains 15 residues. The CDR3 loop is CASSHSLATTDTQYF. The CDR3 DNA reads as TGTGCCAGCAGCCATTCCTTAGCTACCACAGATACGCAGTATTTT.

V gene TRBV5-1 combines with J gene TRBJ2-3; 9 positions agree with TRBD1. V lost 0 bases to trimming and J lost 0 bases; unmatched junction nucleotides: 2. This CDR3 has 16 residues. Germline CDR1 reads SGHRS; CDR2 reads YFSETQ. The CDR3 DNA follows: TGCGCCAGCAGCTTGGCCGACAGGGGGAGCACAGATACGCAGTATTTT. Translation gives CASSLADRGSTDTQYF.

Many counts were recorded for this clonotype. This rearrangement joins TRBV7-2 to TRBJ2-5, with 9 bases matching TRBD2. CDR3 size: 15 residues. In germline, CDR1 is SGHTA, CDR2 FQGNSA. V was clipped by 1 base and J by 6 bases; unmatched bases: 6. CDR3 in DNA: TGTGCCAGCAGCTTAGATAGCGGGGGCACAAAGACCCAGTACTTC. It yields the protein CASSLDSGGTKTQYF.

Only a few counts were recorded for this clonotype. The chain uses TRBV5-4 and TRBJ1-6; maybe TRBD1 (5 bases). V lost 0 bases to trimming and J lost 7 bases, with 11 bases between them. The germline gives CDR1 SGHNT, CDR2 YYREEE (reference sequence). The CDR3 extends over 15 amino acids. CDR3 amino acids: CASSLGGGRNSPLHF. The CDR3 coding sequence is TGTGCCAGCAGCTTGGGGGGCGGACGGAATTCACCCCTCCACTTT.

This clonotype was observed many times. The CDR3 DNA follows: TGTGCCACCAGTGGTACAGTCGGGGAGGGGGAGCAGTTCTTC. Translated, it gives CATSGTVGEGEQFF. The V and J genes are TRBV24-1 and TRBJ2-1; 7 bases line up with TRBD2. There are 14 residues in the CDR3. Germline lookup yields CDR1 KGHDR and CDR2 SFDVKD. The trim removed 5 bases at V and 10 bases at J, leaving 10 bases unmatched.

The V call is TRBV20-1, the J call TRBJ1-2; D gene uncertain. Germline CDR1 and CDR2: DFQATT and SNEGSKA (reference sequence). V dropped 0 bases and J dropped 2 bases, with 10 bases sitting between them. CDR3 size: 14 residues. CDR3 coding DNA: TGCAGTGCTAGAGATGAGGGAGTCAACTATGGCTACACCTTC. As protein: CSARDEGVNYGYTF.